This TCR beta chain came from a study of CXCR3-negative and CXCR3-positive naive CD8 T cells. Background on the study: The study obtained about 135 million TRB reads, about 1.5 +/- 0.3 million per library.

In germline, CDR1 is MGHRA, CDR2 YSYEKL. There are 14 residues in the CDR3. The study made its TRB cDNA libraries by 5' RACE, adding UMI labels. TCRdb re-called the 5' RACE reads and gives one entry per CDR3 protein, without DNA. The table for this sample gives 130,000 to 150,000 distinct CDR3 sequences. A word on this clonotype: The antigen remains undetermined.

The study, taken as a whole, reports: CXCR3-negative naive cells had less hydrophobic TRB CDR3s than did CXCR3-positive naive cells.

This TCR was sampled from a human donor in good health. Some clones in this sample may be carry-over from other donors' samples. Sequenced input: naive CXCR3+ CD8+ T cells from blood. Regarding subset: CD45RO-CCR7+CD27+CD95- naive CD8+ T cells expressing CXCR3 (TNR3+). The chain couples TRBV4-1 to TRBJ2-7; there is no DNA to check the TCRdb D call of TRBD1. The CDR3 protein is CASSNGTGGYEQYF.